This TCR beta chain emerged from a study of regulatory T cells in long-lasting Graves disease. Regarding time point: persistent/refractory GD, antithyroid drugs over 5 years with positive TRAb. From PBMCs, RNA was extracted and then used to make the TCR library. The authors drew patients from an endocrinology department in Xi'an, China. Study results and limitations: TRBV28, TRBJ1-2 and TRBJ2-5 emerged as the favored segments in persistent disease.

The CDR3 sequence is 14 residues long. V lost 3 bases, J lost 5 bases, and 1 base stayed unmatched. Germline lookup yields CDR1 SNHLY and CDR2 FYNNEI. This clonotype has ten or more counts. Its antigen remains unknown. TCR beta libraries were built with iRepertoire HTBI primers and Arm-PCR of CDR3 regions. MiXCR, run by TCRdb on the multiplex PCR reads, gives a single entry per CDR3 protein. The repertoire holds about 660,000 distinct CDR3 sequences, with roughly 30% as singletons. The specimen was peripheral blood mononuclear cells (PBMCs), collected when the disease was refractory, from a patient treated with antithyroid drugs. This rearrangement joins TRBV2 to TRBJ2-2; 9 nucleotides match TRBD1. This TCR came from a female donor with Graves disease. As DNA, the CDR3 is TGTGCCAGCAGTGACGGGACAGGGACCGGGGAGCTGTTTTTT. It translates to CASSDGTGTGELFF.